This entry lists 28 T cell receptor beta chains sequenced from one sample in a study of CD8 T cells in Susac syndrome. RNA in amounts of roughly 0.5 to 1 ug was reverse transcribed with random hexamers. TCRdb reanalysed the immunoSEQ multiplex PCR reads using MiXCR and keeps one entry per CDR3 protein. This table holds about 300,000 distinct CDR3 sequences, about 82% found once. Sequences were obtained from CD8+ T cells from PBMCs. Every receptor here comes from a human donor with multiple sclerosis.

This clonotype was picked up a small number of times. The V call is TRBV2, the J call TRBJ2-5, with TRBD2 identical over 9 bases. In germline, CDR1 is SNHLY, CDR2 FYNNEI. The CDR3 length is 13 residues. The V and J ends lost 8 bases and 5 bases, in that order; junction bases with no gene match: 6. The CDR3 is CASWGLATETQYF. Here the CDR3 DNA reads TGTGCCAGCTGGGGACTAGCAACTGAGACCCAGTACTTC.

The chain couples TRBV4-3 to TRBJ2-5; D is uncertain. The CDR3 has 14 amino acids. Germline assignment: CDR1 LGHNA and CDR2 YSLEER. Trimming stripped 0 bases from V and 1 base from J, with 6 bases between. The CDR3: CASSQDTFQETQYF. In DNA form, the CDR3 reads TGCGCCAGCAGCCAAGATACATTCCAAGAGACCCAGTACTTC.

The chain combines TRBV2 with TRBJ2-1; 8 nucleotides line up with TRBD2. This CDR3 has 15 residues. With V trimmed by 3 bases and J by 8 bases, 9 bases remained unmatched. Germline assignment: CDR1 SNHLY and CDR2 FYNNEI. The CDR3: CASSEDSGSLDEQFF. The CDR3 DNA sequence: TGTGCCAGCAGTGAGGACAGCGGGAGTTTGGATGAGCAGTTCTTC.

The chain carries TRBV12-3 or TRBV12-4 and TRBJ1-5; D perhaps matches TRBD1 (6 bases). Deletions cut 6 bases from V and 1 base from J, with 13 bases between. The CDR3 runs to 15 residues. CDR3 sequence (DNA): TGTGCCAGCAGGGTTGAAGACAGGAGCAATCAGCCCCAGCATTTT. Amino acids: CASRVEDRSNQPQHF.

The genes are TRBV6-2 or TRBV6-3 and TRBJ2-1, with no clear D. This CDR3 spans 13 amino acids. Trimming stripped 0 bases from V and 14 bases from J, with 14 bases between. Germline V gene lookup returns CDR1 MNHEY and CDR2 SVGEGT. CDR3 nucleotide sequence: TGTGCCAGCAGTTACTCGAGCTCGGCTAGGAAGTTCTTC. Protein product: CASSYSSSARKFF.

The rearrangement joins TRBV4-3 to TRBJ2-3, with TRBD1 matching over 11 bases. J lost 2 bases, V lost 2 bases, and 9 bases had no gene match. The V gene's germline CDR1 is LGHNA and CDR2 YSLEER. The CDR3 loop spans 18 amino acids. The DNA for the CDR3 is TGCGCCAGCAGCCAAAGGACAGGGGGCGGCGGCATCACAGATACGCAGTATTTT. Residues: CASSQRTGGGGITDTQYF.

The rearrangement joins TRBV6-2 or TRBV6-3 to TRBJ1-1, with D hard to call. Germline CDR1 and CDR2: MNHEY and SVGEGT. The V and J ends lost 2 bases and 6 bases respectively, with 13 bases between them. CDR3 size: 14 residues. As DNA, the CDR3 is TGTGCCAGCAGTTACGGGTTGTCGGTACCTGAAGCTTTCTTT. This encodes CASSYGLSVPEAFF.

The genes are TRBV7-9 and TRBJ2-1, with D tentatively TRBD1 (6 bases). The V and J ends lost 5 bases and 1 base respectively, with 15 bases between them. The length of the CDR3 is 16 residues. CDR1 and CDR2 (germline): SEHNR, FQNEAQ (reference sequence). CDR3 sequence (DNA): TGTGCCAGCAGCCCAACCACAGGGAGATCCTACAATGAGCAGTTCTTC. The encoded protein is CASSPTTGRSYNEQFF. Full variable domain (remainder filled in from reference TRBV7-9 and TRBJ2-1): DTGVSQNPRHKITKRGQNVTFRCDPISEHNRLYWYRQTLGQGPEFLTYFQNEAQLEKSRLLSDRFSAERPKGSFSTLEIQRTEQGDSAMYLCASSPTTGRSYNEQFFGPGTRLTVL.

The chain links TRBV12-3 or TRBV12-4 to TRBJ1-5, with D possibly being TRBD1 (6 bases). CDR3 length: 12 amino acids. Trimming stripped 5 bases from V and 10 bases from J, with 12 bases between. The CDR3 region is CASSQGPEPQHF. The CDR3 DNA reads TGTGCCAGCAGTCAGGGGCCTGAACCCCAGCATTTT.

The gene calls are TRBV24-1 and TRBJ2-3; a weak D match, TRBD1 (6 bases). This CDR3 spans 17 amino acids. Germline-derived CDR1 and CDR2 are KGHDR and SFDVKD. V lost 3 bases and J lost 2, with 17 bases in between. The CDR3 DNA sequence: TGTGCCACCAGTGATCCCCCCGTCAGGGGTCTCACAGATACGCAGTATTTT. Encoded protein: CATSDPPVRGLTDTQYF.

J is TRBJ2-2 and V is TRBV20-1; 11 nucleotides line up with TRBD2. CDR1 is DFQATT, CDR2 SNEGSKA, per germline (reference sequence). The CDR3 extends over 15 amino acids. Germline trimming cut 1 base from V and 5 bases from J; bases unmatched to any gene: 3. CDR3 sequence: CSARGWTSGTGELFF. The CDR3 coding sequence is TGCAGTGCTAGAGGGTGGACTAGCGGGACCGGGGAGCTGTTTTTT.

The chain carries TRBV6-2 or TRBV6-3 and TRBJ2-7; possibly TRBD2 for D (7 bases). Deletions cut 5 bases from V and 0 bases from J, with 8 bases between. CDR3 length: 13 residues. Per the germline V gene, CDR1 is MNHEY and CDR2 is SVGEGT. CDR3 region: CASSAGASYEQYF. CDR3 coding DNA: TGTGCCAGCAGTGCGGGGGCCTCCTACGAGCAGTACTTC.

The chain couples TRBV20-1 to TRBJ2-1; TRBD2 matches 9 bases. This CDR3 is 18 amino acids long. The germline V gene encodes CDR1 DFQATT and CDR2 SNEGSKA (reference sequence). The V segment lost 0 bases and the J segment 2 bases; nucleotides outside the gene matches: 11. CDR3 sequence (DNA): TGCAGTGCTAGAGACACCAACCGGGGCGGGAGGGCCTACAATGAGCAGTTCTTC. This sequence encodes CSARDTNRGGRAYNEQFF.

This chain connects TRBV7-8 to TRBJ1-5, with 8 positions matching TRBD1. The CDR3 sequence is 16 residues long. Germline CDR1 SGHVS, CDR2 FQNEAQ. V lost 5 bases to trimming and J lost 3 bases; unmatched junction nucleotides: 9. Here the CDR3 reads CASSPQQGEINQPQHF. In DNA, the CDR3 is TGTGCCAGCAGCCCCCAACAGGGGGAAATCAATCAGCCCCAGCATTTT.

This rearrangement joins TRBV27 to TRBJ2-7; D ambiguous. With 5 bases removed from V and 5 bases from J, the gap between germline ends came to 19 bases. The CDR3 extends over 15 amino acids. Germline V gene data show CDR1 as MNHEY and CDR2 as SMNVEV (reference sequence). This CDR3 reads CASSHGAEQVHEQYF. In DNA form, the CDR3 reads TGTGCCAGCAGTCACGGCGCGGAGCAAGTCCACGAGCAGTACTTC.

This chain joins TRBV20-1 and TRBJ2-7; maybe TRBD2 (6 bases). This CDR3 is 16 amino acids long. V shed 3 bases and J shed 2 bases, with 20 bases lying between them. Germline-derived CDR1 and CDR2 are DFQATT and SNEGSKA (reference sequence). CDR3 nucleotide sequence: TGCAGTGCTAGGAATTTCGGGGGACTTATTCCCTACGAGCAGTACTTC. Translated: CSARNFGGLIPYEQYF.

The chain is built from TRBV6-1 and TRBJ1-1; 7 positions match TRBD1. Germline CDR1 reads MNHNS; CDR2 reads SASEGT. This CDR3 comprises 17 residues. V shed 5 bases, J shed 2 bases, and the junction held 14 bases outside the gene matches. DNA for the CDR3: TGTGCCAGCAGTAACGCCCCACCGGGACAGCCAAACACTGAAGCTTTCTTT. Its protein product is CASSNAPPGQPNTEAFF.

The rearrangement joins TRBV30 to TRBJ2-6; D is ambiguous. The length of the CDR3 is 15 residues. The germline V gene has CDR1 GTSNPN and CDR2 SVGIG (reference sequence). Trimming took off 2 bases at V and 3 bases at J, with 11 bases between the two ends. This CDR3 reads CAWSPLLSGANVLTF. The CDR3 nucleotides read TGTGCCTGGAGTCCCCTTCTCAGTGGGGCCAACGTCCTGACTTTC.

The V and J genes are TRBV6-1 and TRBJ1-1; 10 bases match TRBD1. Unmatched junction bases numbered 17, after V lost 5 bases and J lost 5 bases. From germline, CDR1 is MNHNS and CDR2 SASEGT. This CDR3 has 18 residues. In DNA form, the CDR3 reads TGTGCCAGCAGTATCAAACGGACAGGGGGTGGCTTGGCAACTGAAGCTTTCTTT. Amino acids: CASSIKRTGGGLATEAFF.

CDR3 in DNA: TGCGCCAGCAGTTGGACTAGCGAAATCACCGGGGAGCTGTTTTTT. It yields the protein CASSWTSEITGELFF. The chain recombines TRBV10-2 with TRBJ2-2, with 9 nucleotides matching TRBD2. CDR1 is WSHSY, CDR2 SAAADI, per germline. The CDR3 covers 15 residues. Trimming at V came to 5 bases and at J to 4 bases, leaving 5 bases not matched to a gene.

This rearrangement joins TRBV5-4 to TRBJ2-1; tentative D call: TRBD2 (6 bases). V dropped 0 bases and J dropped 3 bases, with 16 bases sitting between them. Germline CDR1 SGHNT, CDR2 YYREEE (reference sequence). This CDR3 has 17 residues. CDR3: CASSLAVGSGIYNEQFF. As DNA, the CDR3 is TGTGCCAGCAGCTTGGCCGTCGGTAGCGGCATCTACAATGAGCAGTTCTTC.

The chain uses TRBV4-3 and TRBJ2-3; 7 bases line up with TRBD1. Germline assignment: CDR1 LGHNA and CDR2 YSLEER. The V segment lost 2 bases and the J segment 2 bases; nucleotides outside the gene matches: 13. This CDR3 has 18 amino acids. This chain's CDR3 is CASSQTLHGTALTDTQYF. In DNA form, the CDR3 reads TGCGCCAGCAGCCAAACTCTCCACGGGACAGCACTCACAGATACGCAGTATTTT.

This clonotype was recorded a few times. The gene calls are TRBV25-1 and TRBJ2-7; D unclear. With 6 bases removed from V and 6 bases from J, the gap between germline ends came to 6 bases. The CDR3 sequence is 10 residues long. Germline CDR1 reads MGHDK; CDR2 reads SYGVNS. DNA of the CDR3: TGTGCCAGCAGAATGGGCGAGCAGTACTTC. Translated, it gives CASRMGEQYF.

The V call is TRBV19, the J call TRBJ2-1, with a possible D match to TRBD2 (5 bases). The V gene lost 3 bases and the J gene lost 6 bases, with 18 bases spanning the gap. Per germline, CDR1 LNHDA and CDR2 SQIVND (reference sequence). The CDR3 extends over 16 amino acids. This chain's CDR3 is CASSITTSWAGNEQFF. In nucleotides, the CDR3 is TGTGCCAGTAGTATTACAACTAGTTGGGCGGGCAATGAGCAGTTCTTC. Full variable domain (missing parts from reference TRBV19 and TRBJ2-1): DGGITQSPKYLFRKEGQNVTLSCEQNLNHDAMYWYRQDPGQGLRLIYYSQIVNDFQKGDIAEGYSVSREKKESFPLTVTSAQKNPTAFYLCASSITTSWAGNEQFFGPGTRLTVL.

Only one count was recorded for this clonotype. The chain carries TRBV12-3 or TRBV12-4 and TRBJ2-1; D is unclear. This CDR3 region has 14 residues. V was pared by 6 bases and J by 10 bases, with 19 bases between. The CDR3 spells CASSTAPSVGEQFF. CDR3 nucleotides: TGTGCCAGCAGCACCGCCCCCAGCGTCGGCGAGCAGTTCTTC.

The genes are TRBV4-3 and TRBJ1-3; D uncertain. Germline values: CDR1 LGHNA, CDR2 YSLEER. V shed 0 bases and J shed 0 bases, with 9 bases lying between them. This CDR3 region has 16 residues. This chain's CDR3 is CASSQEAAYSGNTIYF. DNA of the CDR3: TGCGCCAGCAGCCAAGAGGCGGCCTACTCTGGAAACACCATATATTTT.

The J gene is TRBJ2-1, the V gene TRBV30; 11 bases agree with TRBD2. CDR1 and CDR2 from the germline V gene are GTSNPN and SVGIG (reference sequence). The V gene end was trimmed by 2 bases and the J gene end by 9 bases; junction bases not matched to a gene: 15. The CDR3 spans 17 residues. The CDR3 region is CAWSTIAGGPGGSEQFF. The CDR3 nucleotides are TGTGCCTGGAGTACAATAGCGGGAGGGCCGGGGGGCAGTGAGCAGTTCTTC.

This chain links TRBV7-8 with TRBJ1-1; D is unclear. The ends were cut back, 0 bases at V and 0 bases at J, with 11 bases in the middle. The CDR3 has 16 amino acids. Germline values: CDR1 SGHVS, CDR2 FQNEAQ. The CDR3 spells CASSLALRQMNTEAFF. In DNA, the CDR3 is TGTGCCAGCAGCTTAGCCCTCCGCCAGATGAACACTGAAGCTTTCTTT.